This is a list of T cell receptor beta chains from one sample in a study of blood T cell repertoires in COVID-19. Profiled with immunoSEQ multiplex PCR; TCRdb holds only in-frame clones, not every one. The repertoire holds over 45,000 clones, with around 89% as singletons. Specimen: peripheral blood. The receptors were sampled from a woman aged 55-70 years with active COVID-19. Each CDR3 is given with its conserved first and last residue. The order of the fields is V gene, CDR3 length, D gene, J gene, clone size, CDR3 DNA, CDR3 protein. A D gene is named only where the DNA matches it firmly. Only part of the rows carry a size: once, few, many, or a class if the clone is expanded.

V gene: TRBV4-2; CDR3 length: 16; D gene: TRBD1; J gene: TRBJ2-3; clone size: .; CDR3 DNA: TGTGCCAGCAGCCTATCAGGGGGCTTGGGGACAGATACGCAGTATTTT; CDR3 protein: CASSLSGGLGTDTQYF
V gene: TRBV13; CDR3 length: 17; D gene: TRBD2; J gene: TRBJ2-1; clone size: .; CDR3 DNA: TGTGCCAGCAGCCCTACAGGTAGCGGGGGCCTATACAATGAGCAGTTCTTC; CDR3 protein: CASSPTGSGGLYNEQFF
V gene: TRBV30; CDR3 length: 14; D gene: .; J gene: TRBJ1-3; clone size: .; CDR3 DNA: TGTGCCTGGAGTGCTGGGACATCTGGAAACACCATATATTTT; CDR3 protein: CAWSAGTSGNTIYF
V gene: TRBV5-6; CDR3 length: 14; D gene: TRBD1; J gene: TRBJ2-7; clone size: .; CDR3 DNA: TGTGCCAGCAGCCAACAGGGGGCCCCTCCTGGGCAGTACTTC; CDR3 protein: CASSQQGAPPGQYF
V gene: TRBV4-3; CDR3 length: 13; D gene: .; J gene: TRBJ2-2; clone size: few; CDR3 DNA: TGCGCCAGCAGCCAGAGTGCCACCGGGGAGCTGTTTTTT; CDR3 protein: CASSQSATGELFF
V gene: TRBV5-4; CDR3 length: 15; D gene: TRBD1; J gene: TRBJ1-2; clone size: .; CDR3 DNA: TGTGCCAGCAGCTTTGACACTCGGGACAGCTATGGCTACACCTTC; CDR3 protein: CASSFDTRDSYGYTF
V gene: TRBV7-3; CDR3 length: 13; D gene: .; J gene: TRBJ1-1; clone size: few; CDR3 DNA: TGTGCCAGCAGCTCGCAGGGTGGGACTGAAGCTTTCTTT; CDR3 protein: CASSSQGGTEAFF
V gene: TRBV7-9; CDR3 length: 15; D gene: .; J gene: TRBJ2-2; clone size: .; CDR3 DNA: TGTGCCAGCATCCACCGGGGTTCCCCTACCGGGGAGCTGTTTTTT; CDR3 protein: CASIHRGSPTGELFF
V gene: TRBV9; CDR3 length: 16; D gene: .; J gene: TRBJ2-3; clone size: .; CDR3 DNA: TGTGCCAGCAGCCCCCCCCCAGGCAGGGTAACAGATACGCAGTATTTT; CDR3 protein: CASSPPPGRVTDTQYF
V gene: TRBV5-1; CDR3 length: 16; D gene: TRBD2; J gene: TRBJ2-1; clone size: .; CDR3 DNA: TGCGCCAGCAGCTTGAGTTCCCGGGGGGGCTCAAATGAGCAGTTCTTC; CDR3 protein: CASSLSSRGGSNEQFF
V gene: TRBV13; CDR3 length: 15; D gene: .; J gene: TRBJ2-7; clone size: .; CDR3 DNA: TGTGCCAGCAGCTTAAGGTCCGGGGATAGGAACGAGCAGTACTTC; CDR3 protein: CASSLRSGDRNEQYF
V gene: TRBV11-2; CDR3 length: 15; D gene: TRBD1; J gene: TRBJ1-1; clone size: .; CDR3 DNA: TGTGCCAGCAGCTTTGTACAGGGGAGGAGTACTGAAGCTTTCTTT; CDR3 protein: CASSFVQGRSTEAFF
V gene: TRBV5-4; CDR3 length: 16; D gene: .; J gene: TRBJ1-2; clone size: .; CDR3 DNA: TGTGCCTCATCACATTCCGGTCTTGGGCTTCGCTATGGCTACACCTTC; CDR3 protein: CASSHSGLGLRYGYTF
V gene: TRBV6-1; CDR3 length: 14; D gene: TRBD1; J gene: TRBJ1-4; clone size: .; CDR3 DNA: TGTGCCAGCAGTCAGGACAGGGGTAATGAAAAACTGTTTTTT; CDR3 protein: CASSQDRGNEKLFF